Each of the 8 T cell receptor beta chains below was sequenced from the same sample in a study of cytomegalovirus exposure and HLA in healthy donors. PCR amplification relied on 60 Vbeta primers (plus 13 Jbeta primers). TCRdb's copy holds only in-frame clones and misses some; the assay was immunoSEQ multiplex PCR. Among approximately 76,000 clones listed, around 80% were seen once. Sequencing used PBMCs. These receptors all come from a man aged 30-40 years in good health and CMV-seronegative.

J is TRBJ1-3 and V is TRBV7-9, with 8 bases identical to TRBD1. J gave up 2 bases and V 5 bases, and 8 bases lay outside the gene matches. CDR1 and CDR2 from the germline V gene are SEHNR and FQNEAQ (reference sequence). The CDR3 is 16 amino acids. CDR3 sequence reads: CASSPPGQGTGNTIYF. The CDR3 DNA follows: TGTGCCAGCAGCCCTCCCGGACAGGGTACTGGAAACACCATATATTTT.

CDR3 in DNA: TGTGCCAGCTCACCGGGCAGGGGGCAAGAGACCCAGTACTTC. This codes for CASSPGRGQETQYF. The chain uses TRBV18 and TRBJ2-5; 7 bases agree with TRBD1. This CDR3 comprises 14 residues. V lost 3 bases and J lost 2; bases outside the gene matches: 3. Germline CDR1 and CDR2: KGHSH and LQKENI.

The chain joins TRBV28 to TRBJ1-2; TRBD1 agrees at 7 bases. The CDR3 covers 14 residues. V dropped 0 bases and J dropped 10; count of bases not matched to a gene: 8. CDR1 MDHEN and CDR2 SYDVKM come from the germline V gene. CDR3 nucleotide sequence: TGTGCCAGCAGTTTATGGGGGGACAGTATGGCCTACACCTTC. Its translation is CASSLWGDSMAYTF.

V gene TRBV25-1 combines with J gene TRBJ2-5; 12 nucleotides match TRBD2. Unmatched junction bases numbered 8, after V lost 4 bases and J lost 5 bases. Germline values: CDR1 MGHDK, CDR2 SYGVNS. This CDR3 has 16 amino acids. CDR3 protein: CASSVLLAGGQETQYF. The DNA of the CDR3 is TGTGCCAGCAGTGTCCTCCTAGCGGGAGGGCAGGAGACCCAGTACTTC.

The rearrangement joins TRBV7-9 to TRBJ2-3; 9 nucleotides align to TRBD1. Germline CDR1 and CDR2: SEHNR and FQNEAQ (reference sequence). V gave up 4 bases and J gave up 7 bases; unmatched junction bases: 9. This CDR3 comprises 15 residues. The CDR3 DNA sequence: TGTGCCAGCAGCTCTAGGGGACAGGGCAGGAATACGCAGTATTTT. Residues: CASSSRGQGRNTQYF.

The V call is TRBV2, the J call TRBJ2-2; possible D gene TRBD1, 6 bases. CDR3 length: 13 amino acids. The germline gives CDR1 SNHLY, CDR2 FYNNEI. The V gene lost 5 bases and the J gene lost 5 bases, with 9 bases spanning the gap. The CDR3 sequence is CASSLTGTGELFF. The DNA of the CDR3 is TGTGCCAGCAGTCTCACAGGGACCGGGGAGCTGTTTTTT.

CDR3 in amino acids: CASSLSREPGELFF. In DNA, the CDR3 is TGTGCCAGCAGTCTCTCCCGGGAACCCGGGGAGCTGTTTTTT. V is TRBV6-5 and J is TRBJ2-2; TRBD2 is a possible D gene (5 bases). This CDR3 comprises 14 residues. The V and J ends lost 5 bases and 6 bases respectively, with 13 bases between them. The V gene's germline CDR1 is MNHEY and CDR2 SVGAGI.

This chain links TRBV30 with TRBJ1-1; tentatively, D is TRBD1 (6 bases). Between the trimmed V and J ends, which lost 5 bases and 1 base, there was a span of 11 bases. This CDR3 has 13 amino acids. From germline, CDR1 is GTSNPN and CDR2 SVGIG (reference sequence). CDR3 DNA sequence: TGTGCCTGGGAGGGACACCCGAACACTGAAGCTTTCTTT. This gives the protein CAWEGHPNTEAFF.